Below, 17 T cell receptor beta chains from the same sample are listed, as sequenced in a study of metastatic and nonmetastatic thyroid tumors. TCRdb reassembled clones from the PCR reads with MiXCR. The data contain about 43,000 clones, 9.5% to 12% of them seen just once; the ten biggest clones take up roughly a quarter. Each patient came to thyroid surgery without any prior treatment (of any kind). The source material was blood. Source of these receptors: a female donor with papillary thyroid cancer or a benign thyroid nodule (not recorded which). Some clones in this sample may be carry-over from other donors' samples.

This clone was seen at least ten times. V usage is TRBV6-1 and J usage is TRBJ2-7; possible D gene TRBD2, 5 bases. Per germline, CDR1 MNHNS and CDR2 SASEGT. The CDR3 length is 13 residues. The V end lost 7 bases, the J end lost 4 bases, and 14 bases lay between the germline ends. CDR3 bases: TGTGCCAGCATTTTAGGACCGGGGTACGAGCAGTACTTC. Residues: CASILGPGYEQYF.

V and J are TRBV12-3 or TRBV12-4 and TRBJ2-7; 9 bases align to TRBD1. V dropped 5 bases and J dropped 11; count of bases not matched to a gene: 7. The CDR3 length is 12 residues. CDR3 sequence: CASSAGQGSEYF. The CDR3 nucleotides are TGTGCCAGCAGTGCGGGACAGGGTAGTGAGTACTTC.

Comments on this clone: The junction and the germline gene differ at one end; a read error may be behind it. This chain uses TRBV14 with TRBJ1-6; tentatively, D is TRBD1 (5 bases). The CDR3 is 17 residues long. Germline V lookup: CDR1 SGHDN, CDR2 FVKESK. CDR3 loop: CVSSPDDSGFSNSPLHF. CDR3 sequence (DNA): TGTGTCAGCAGCCCCGATGACAGTGGTTTTAGTAATTCACCCCTCCACTTT.

This clone was detected many times. The genes are TRBV6-1 and TRBJ2-1; D assignment may be TRBD1 or TRBD2 (9 bases each). The CDR3 has 15 residues. Trimming removed 11 bases at V and 3 bases at J, with 20 bases between. Looked up from germline, CDR1 is MNHNS and CDR2 is SASEGT. Here the CDR3 reads CAVQGASGNYNEQFF. As DNA, the CDR3 is TGTGCCGTACAGGGGGCTAGCGGGAACTACAATGAGCAGTTCTTC.

This clone was counted ten times or more. The chain joins TRBV2 to TRBJ1-1; tentative D call: TRBD1 (5 bases). The germline V gene has CDR1 SNHLY and CDR2 FYNNEI. V dropped 3 bases and J dropped 4 bases, with 21 bases sitting between them. This CDR3 comprises 17 residues. CDR3 sequence: CASSEGLDFVRVTEAFF. The CDR3 DNA reads as TGTGCCAGCAGTGAGGGGCTCGACTTCGTCAGGGTCACTGAAGCTTTCTTT.

This rearrangement joins TRBV5-4 to TRBJ1-5; D may be TRBD1 (5 bases). This CDR3 has 14 residues. Germline V gives CDR1 SGHNT, CDR2 YYREEE (reference sequence). The germline V and J ends were trimmed by 2 bases and 7 bases, with 13 bases remaining between them. The CDR3 reads CASSFQGSGQPQHF. In nucleotides, the CDR3 is TGTGCCAGCAGCTTCCAGGGATCAGGGCAGCCCCAGCATTTT.

This clone was seen repeatedly, ten times or more. The chain combines TRBV12-3 or TRBV12-4 with TRBJ2-2; D is unclear. The V and J ends lost 2 bases and 2 bases respectively, with 12 bases between them. CDR3 size: 16 residues. The CDR3 loop is CASSLKRRLNTGELFF. The CDR3 nucleotides are TGTGCCAGCAGTTTAAAACGTCGTCTTAACACCGGGGAGCTGTTTTTT.

This clone was counted at least ten times. V and J are TRBV6-4 and TRBJ2-2; D tentatively fits TRBD1 or TRBD2 (5 bases each). V shed 2 bases and J shed 2 bases, with 9 bases lying between them. This CDR3 spans 15 amino acids. CDR1 is MRHNA, CDR2 SNTAGT, per germline. The CDR3 DNA is TGTGCCAGCAGTGACCTGGGGGTAAACACCGGGGAGCTGTTTTTT. Its translation: CASSDLGVNTGELFF.

This clone has a count of ten or more. The V gene is TRBV6-1, the J gene TRBJ2-7; TRBD2 aligns across 12 bases. The CDR3 spans 15 residues. The V gene end was trimmed by 6 bases and the J gene end by 1 base; junction bases not matched to a gene: 4. From germline, CDR1 is MNHNS and CDR2 SASEGT. The DNA of the CDR3 is TGTGCCAGCAGACCCCTAGCGGGAGGGTCCTACGAGCAGTACTTC. Its translation is CASRPLAGGSYEQYF.

The chain combines TRBV6-1 with TRBJ1-2; no clear D gene. V was shortened by 7 bases and J by 4 bases, with 13 bases between the two germline ends. CDR3 length equals 13 residues. Germline assignment: CDR1 MNHNS and CDR2 SASEGT. As DNA, the CDR3 is TGTGCCAGCATGTCTGAGGCGAGCTATGGCTACACCTTC. Translated, it gives CASMSEASYGYTF.

This clone came up many times. This rearrangement joins TRBV20-1 to TRBJ2-2, with 7 bases fitting TRBD1. The length of the CDR3 is 16 residues. V lost 2 bases and J lost 3; bases outside the gene matches: 9. Germline lookup yields CDR1 DFQATT and CDR2 SNEGSKA (reference sequence). In DNA form, the CDR3 reads TGCAGTGCTAGATGCCTGGGCCAGGGGGACACCGGGGAGCTGTTTTTT. This sequence encodes CSARCLGQGDTGELFF.

Ten or more counts support this clone. Other DNA sequences from this sample encode an identical CDR3 as well. V is TRBV28 and J is TRBJ2-7; 9 bases map to TRBD1. Per the germline V gene, CDR1 is MDHEN and CDR2 is SYDVKM. With V trimmed by 4 bases and J by 2 bases, 9 bases remained unmatched. CDR3 length: 16 residues. CDR3 bases: TGTGCCAGCAGTTATACAGGGGGCAGCCCAACCTACGAGCAGTACTTC. Its translation: CASSYTGGSPTYEQYF.

This clone was picked up a small number of times. This chain connects TRBV6-1 to TRBJ2-7; 8 bases agree with TRBD2. Per germline, CDR1 MNHNS and CDR2 SASEGT. There are 14 residues in the CDR3. Trimming took 10 bases from V and 4 from J; bases not matched to a gene: 12. Here the CDR3 DNA reads TGTGCCATCACCAGTTTGGCGGGAGGTTACGAGCAGTACTTC. Translation gives CAITSLAGGYEQYF.

The V gene is TRBV4-3, the J gene TRBJ2-5; D might be TRBD1 or TRBD2, each matching 5 bases. This CDR3 spans 14 amino acids. CDR1 and CDR2 from the germline V gene are LGHNA and YSLEER. Trimming left V 0 bases short and J 9 bases short, with 14 bases between. CDR3 coding DNA: TGCGCCAGCAGCCAAGAGCCGGGATCCAGGGCCCAGTACTTC. Translation gives CASSQEPGSRAQYF.

This clone was counted many times. The V call is TRBV20-1, the J call TRBJ2-1; D possibly uses TRBD1 or TRBD2 (6 bases each). Looked up from germline, CDR1 is DFQATT and CDR2 is SNEGSKA (reference sequence). Trimming stripped 6 bases from V and 8 bases from J, with 17 bases between. The CDR3 has 13 amino acids. The CDR3 region is CSAPGLAGDEQFF. In DNA form, the CDR3 reads TGCAGTGCCCCGGGACTCGCAGGGGATGAGCAGTTCTTC.

Ten or more counts support this clone. The chain recombines TRBV4-1 with TRBJ1-1; no reliable D call. V was trimmed by 3 bases and J by 5 bases, leaving 13 bases between them. The germline V gene encodes CDR1 MGHRA and CDR2 YSYEKL. The CDR3 is 14 amino acids. CDR3: CASSQGLGGTEAFF. As DNA, the CDR3 is TGCGCCAGCAGCCAGGGCCTTGGCGGGACTGAAGCTTTCTTT.

Of note for this clone: Given a much more abundant clone one base away, this may be a read error. The same CDR3 arises from other DNA sequences in this sample as well. V is TRBV18 and J is TRBJ1-1; D is unresolved. The CDR3 runs 13 residues. V lost 5 bases and J lost 2, with 9 bases in between. Germline lookup yields CDR1 KGHSH and CDR2 LQKENI. CDR3 in DNA: TGTGCCAGCTCAGCCGGATCAAACACTGAAGCTTTCTTT. Residues: CASSAGSNTEAFF.